Below, 9 T cell receptor beta chains from the same sample are listed, as sequenced in a study of regulatory T cells in long-lasting Graves disease. The authors built TCR beta libraries using iRepertoire HTBI primers and Arm-PCR of CDR3 regions. One entry per CDR3 protein, called by TCRdb with MiXCR from the multiplex PCR reads. The sample lists 350,000 to 500,000 distinct CDR3 sequences, over 15% seen once, with about a quarter in the top ten. Noted time point: newly diagnosed GD, antithyroid drugs for less than 3 months. PBMC-derived RNA was used for the TCR library. The same sample was also studied in work on T cells in Graves' hyperthyroidism and ophthalmopathy.

Sequencing used peripheral blood mononuclear cells (PBMCs), obtained at new diagnosis, from a patient treated with antithyroid drugs. Source of these receptors: a woman under 30 with Graves disease.

This clonotype was counted at least ten times. The J gene is TRBJ2-3, the V gene TRBV11-2; a weak D match, TRBD2 (5 bases). The CDR3 is 15 amino acids. Trimming stripped 0 bases from V and 1 base from J, with 8 bases between. Germline loops: CDR1 SGHAT, CDR2 FQNNGV. Here the CDR3 reads CASSLEAGGTDTQYF. CDR3 in DNA: TGTGCCAGCAGCTTAGAAGCCGGGGGCACAGATACGCAGTATTTT.

CDR3 sequence reads: CSARDYSTTSGRGSEQFF. DNA of the CDR3: TGCAGTGCTAGAGATTATTCCACAACTAGCGGGAGGGGCTCTGAGCAGTTCTTC. J is TRBJ2-1 and V is TRBV20-1; TRBD2 matches 13 bases. With V trimmed by 0 bases and J by 9 bases, 14 bases remained unmatched. Germline-derived CDR1 and CDR2 are DFQATT and SNEGSKA (reference sequence). The CDR3 is 18 amino acids.

The sample holds many counts of this clonotype. V and J are TRBV5-1 and TRBJ1-1; TRBD1 is a possible D gene (5 bases). V lost 4 bases and J lost 0, with 13 bases in between. CDR1 is SGHRS and CDR2 is YFSETQ in the germline V gene. The CDR3 consists of 15 residues. CDR3 region: CASSGAGFMNTEAFF. CDR3 in DNA: TGCGCCAGCAGCGGGGCAGGGTTCATGAACACTGAAGCTTTCTTT.

This clonotype was counted between two and nine times. CDR3 coding DNA: TGTGCCAGCAGCCAGGGCCGGGACGCGACCGAAAAACTGTTTTTT. This encodes CASSQGRDATEKLFF. This rearrangement joins TRBV14 to TRBJ1-4, with D possibly matching TRBD1 (5 bases). V lost 3 bases and J lost 8, with 16 bases in between. CDR1 is SGHDN, CDR2 FVKESK, per germline. This CDR3 comprises 15 residues. Full variable domain (missing parts from reference TRBV14 and TRBJ1-4): EAGVTQFPSHSVIEKGQTVTLRCDPISGHDNLYWYRRVMGKEIKFLLHFVKESKQDESGMPNNRFLAERTGGTYSTLKVQPAELEDSGVYFCASSQGRDATEKLFFGSGTQLSVL.

This clonotype was detected many times. The chain recombines TRBV27 with TRBJ2-1; TRBD1 is a possible D gene (7 bases). This CDR3 spans 16 amino acids. The germline V gene encodes CDR1 MNHEY and CDR2 SMNVEV (reference sequence). Deletions cut 7 bases from V and 6 bases from J, with 22 bases between. CDR3 loop: CASNRQGTWGVNEQFF. The CDR3 DNA sequence: TGTGCCAGCAACCGACAGGGAACCTGGGGGGTCAATGAGCAGTTCTTC.

Turning to this clonotype: Given a much more abundant clone one base away, this may be a read error. The rearrangement uses TRBV28 and TRBJ2-2; perhaps D is TRBD1 or TRBD2 (5 bases each). V gave up 2 bases and J gave up 5 bases, with 12 bases separating them. Germline values: CDR1 MDHEN, CDR2 SYDVKM. This CDR3 spans 15 amino acids. CDR3 region: CASSLTGRGTGELFF. CDR3 in DNA: TGTGCCAGCAGTTTAACGGGACGGGGTACCGGGGAGCTGTTTTTT.

This clonotype occurred a few times. The chain joins TRBV6-4 to TRBJ2-1, with a possible D match to TRBD1 (5 bases). The germline V gene encodes CDR1 MRHNA and CDR2 SNTAGT. The V end was cut by 4 bases, the J end by 5 bases, with 12 bases between. The CDR3 length is 14 residues. CDR3 bases: TGTGCCAGCAGTGTAGTCACAGGACACAATGAGCAGTTCTTC. Its protein product is CASSVVTGHNEQFF.

This clonotype was recorded at least ten times. The chain couples TRBV7-9 to TRBJ2-1, with D possibly TRBD2 on 5 matching bases. CDR3 size: 14 residues. Trimming left V 2 bases short and J 5 bases short, with 10 bases between. Germline CDR1 reads SEHNR; CDR2 reads FQNEAQ (reference sequence). CDR3 nucleotide sequence: TGTGCCAGCAGCTTAACGGACGGGGACAATGAGCAGTTCTTC. Amino acid sequence: CASSLTDGDNEQFF.

The CDR3 is CASSLAGGRTNYGYTF. CDR3 nucleotides: TGTGCCAGCAGCTTAGCGGGCGGCAGAACTAACTATGGCTACACCTTC. The gene calls are TRBV7-2 and TRBJ1-2; no clear D gene. CDR3 length equals 16 residues. V lost 0 bases to trimming and J lost 0 bases, with 11 bases between them. Germline-derived CDR1 and CDR2 are SGHTA and FQGNSA.